Each of the 16 T cell receptor beta chains below was sequenced from the same sample in a study of cytomegalovirus exposure and HLA in healthy donors. Primers: 60 Vbeta forward and 13 Jbeta reverse. The protocol was immunoSEQ multiplex PCR, while the TCRdb copy is restricted to in-frame clones and leaves out a portion. Of about 140,000 clones listed, around 81% are singletons. Sequenced material: PBMCs. These receptors all come from a male donor in good health and CMV-seronegative.

This sequence joins TRBV5-4 and TRBJ2-3; TRBD2 matches 10 bases. The germline V gene encodes CDR1 SGHNT and CDR2 YYREEE (reference sequence). CDR3 length: 15 amino acids. The V segment lost 0 bases and the J segment 4 bases; nucleotides outside the gene matches: 2. CDR3 protein: CASSLASGGSDTQYF. Written as DNA, the CDR3 is TGTGCCAGCAGCTTGGCTAGCGGGGGTTCAGATACGCAGTATTTT.

This clone has just one count. V and J are TRBV15 and TRBJ2-1; 9 nucleotides match TRBD2. The germline V gene has CDR1 LNHNV and CDR2 YYDKDF (reference sequence). The CDR3 covers 18 residues. With 1 base clipped from V and 5 bases from J, the junction kept 12 bases outside the gene matches. CDR3 amino acids: CATSRGLAGIEYNNEQFF. The DNA of the CDR3 is TGTGCCACCAGCAGAGGGCTAGCGGGGATAGAATATAACAATGAGCAGTTCTTC.

This chain links TRBV6-1 with TRBJ1-1; D not resolved. With 6 bases removed from V and 1 base from J, the gap between germline ends came to 12 bases. CDR1 is MNHNS, CDR2 SASEGT, per germline. The CDR3 extends over 14 amino acids. The CDR3 region has the DNA TGTGCCAGCAGCACGACTCCGGGGAACACTGAAGCTTTCTTT. Encoded protein: CASSTTPGNTEAFF.

V gene TRBV5-1 combines with J gene TRBJ2-5, with 7 bases fitting TRBD1. The V gene end was trimmed by 3 bases and the J gene end by 3 bases; junction bases not matched to a gene: 5. Looked up from germline, CDR1 is SGHRS and CDR2 is YFSETQ. The CDR3 extends over 14 amino acids. CDR3 DNA: TGCGCCAGCAGCTACCGGGACAGCAAAGAGACCCAGTACTTC. Residues: CASSYRDSKETQYF. The full variable domain, with the rest looked up from reference TRBV5-1 and TRBJ2-5, is KAGVTQTPRYLIKTRGQQVTLSCSPISGHRSVSWYQQTPGQGLQFLFEYFSETQRNKGNFPGRFSGRQFSNSRSEMNVSTLELGDSALYLCASSYRDSKETQYFGPGTRLLVL.

The chain recombines TRBV18 with TRBJ2-5, with 9 nucleotides matching TRBD1. Germline V gene lookup returns CDR1 KGHSH and CDR2 LQKENI. The CDR3 loop spans 14 amino acids. Trimming at V came to 1 base and at J to 4 bases, leaving 1 base not matched to a gene. Here the CDR3 reads CASSPRDRVETQYF. The CDR3 DNA follows: TGTGCCAGCTCACCACGGGACAGGGTAGAGACCCAGTACTTC.

The chain is built from TRBV2 and TRBJ2-7; D uncertain. Per the germline V gene, CDR1 is SNHLY and CDR2 is FYNNEI. V gave up 6 bases and J gave up 1 base, with 13 bases separating them. The length of the CDR3 is 14 residues. CDR3 sequence: CASSAGVQSYEQYF. For the CDR3, the DNA is TGTGCCAGCAGCGCTGGAGTGCAGTCCTACGAGCAGTACTTC. Looking up the rest from reference TRBV2 and TRBJ2-7 gives the full variable domain: EPEVTQTPSHQVTQMGQEVILRCVPISNHLYFYWYRQILGQKVEFLVSFYNNEISEKSEIFDDQFSVERPDGSNFTLKIRSTKLEDSAMYFCASSAGVQSYEQYFGPGTRLTVT.

V is TRBV7-6 and J is TRBJ2-7; possible D gene TRBD2, 5 bases. CDR3 length equals 14 residues. The germline CDR1 and CDR2 sequences are SGHVS and FNYEAQ. V lost 4 bases and J 3 bases, leaving 13 bases between the germline ends. The CDR3 loop reads CASSSRGRFYEQYF. The CDR3 DNA sequence: TGTGCCAGCAGCTCTCGAGGGAGATTCTACGAGCAGTACTTC.

This chain links TRBV27 with TRBJ1-1; perhaps TRBD1 as D (6 bases). The V gene's germline CDR1 is MNHEY and CDR2 SMNVEV (reference sequence). Trimming left V 5 bases short and J 11 bases short, with 18 bases between. The CDR3 has 13 amino acids. The DNA for the CDR3 is TGTGCCAGCAGTCCAGGACAGACGGCGGTCGCTTTCTTT. Translated, it gives CASSPGQTAVAFF.

CDR3 sequence: CASSPGQTDRYEQYF. CDR3 coding DNA: TGTGCCAGCAGCCCGGGACAGACCGATCGTTACGAGCAGTACTTC. The J gene is TRBJ2-7, the V gene TRBV9; 7 bases fit TRBD1. Trimming took 4 bases from V and 4 from J; bases not matched to a gene: 11. Germline V gives CDR1 SGDLS, CDR2 YYNGEE. The CDR3 contains 15 residues. Variable domain in full (rest from reference TRBV9 and TRBJ2-7): DSGVTQTPKHLITATGQRVTLRCSPRSGDLSVYWYQQSLDQGLQFLIQYYNGEERAKGNILERFSAQQFPDLHSELNLSSLELGDSALYFCASSPGQTDRYEQYFGPGTRLTVT.

The rearrangement uses TRBV14 and TRBJ1-2, with TRBD1 matching 7 bases. CDR3 length: 14 residues. Germline CDR1 and CDR2: SGHDN and FVKESK. V lost 4 bases and J lost 5; bases outside the gene matches: 7. The CDR3 DNA sequence: TGTGCCAGCAGCCCTTCCGGGACAGCTTATGGCTACACCTTC. Translation gives CASSPSGTAYGYTF.

This chain links TRBV15 with TRBJ1-2, with a tentative D call TRBD1 (6 bases). The CDR3 consists of 14 residues. Germline values: CDR1 LNHNV, CDR2 YYDKDF (reference sequence). V was trimmed by 5 bases and J by 4 bases, leaving 14 bases between them. The CDR3 DNA is TGTGCCACCAGCTTCACAGGGAGTAGCTATGGCTACACCTTC. Protein sequence: CATSFTGSSYGYTF.

The chain has TRBV9 and TRBJ2-1; 8 bases agree with TRBD2. Germline CDR1 is SGDLS and CDR2 is YYNGEE. V lost 6 bases and J lost 0; bases outside the gene matches: 5. The CDR3 totals 15 residues. This chain's CDR3 is CASTGGRTSYNEQFF. In nucleotides, the CDR3 is TGTGCCAGCACAGGCGGGAGGACCTCCTACAATGAGCAGTTCTTC.

This clone is a singleton in its sample. The CDR3 sequence: CSVENSRGYGYTF. The CDR3 bases are TGCAGCGTTGAAAACTCCAGGGGTTATGGCTACACCTTC. The gene calls are TRBV29-1 and TRBJ1-2; D perhaps matches TRBD1 (6 bases). The CDR3 has 13 residues. Trimming took 2 bases from V and 5 from J, leaving 12 bases between them. Germline assignment: CDR1 SQVTM and CDR2 ANQGSEA.

The chain combines TRBV5-6 with TRBJ2-7; weak D call: TRBD1 (5 bases). The CDR3 is made up of 15 amino acids. Germline V gene data show CDR1 as SGHDT and CDR2 as YYEEEE. The germline V and J ends were trimmed by 0 bases and 6 bases, with 16 bases remaining between them. The CDR3 nucleotides read TGTGCCAGCAGCTTGGCAGGGCGCATTCGGCCCGAGCAGTACTTC. Its translation: CASSLAGRIRPEQYF.

This clone turned up a few times. This sequence joins TRBV15 and TRBJ2-7; 12 bases align to TRBD2. The germline V gene has CDR1 LNHNV and CDR2 YYDKDF (reference sequence). The length of the CDR3 is 16 residues. Trimming removed 1 base from V and 2 bases from J; junction bases left unmatched: 3. CDR3 in DNA: TGTGCCACCAGCAGAGCTCTAGCGGGAGGGGCCTACGAGCAGTACTTC. This encodes CATSRALAGGAYEQYF.

V gene TRBV19 combines with J gene TRBJ2-7; D might be TRBD2 (6 bases). Looked up from germline, CDR1 is LNHDA and CDR2 is SQIVND (reference sequence). This CDR3 is 14 amino acids long. V lost 6 bases to trimming and J lost 0 bases, with 12 bases between them. This CDR3 is CASSPGLLSYEQYF. DNA of the CDR3: TGTGCCAGTAGCCCGGGACTGCTCTCCTACGAGCAGTACTTC.